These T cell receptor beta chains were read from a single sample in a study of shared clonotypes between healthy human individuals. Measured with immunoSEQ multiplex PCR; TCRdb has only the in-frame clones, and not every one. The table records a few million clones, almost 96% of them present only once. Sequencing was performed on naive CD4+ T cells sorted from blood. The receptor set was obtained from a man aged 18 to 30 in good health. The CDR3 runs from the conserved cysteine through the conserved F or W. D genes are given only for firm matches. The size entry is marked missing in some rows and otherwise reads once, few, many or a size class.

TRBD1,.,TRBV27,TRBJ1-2,CASSPPGQGIYGYTF,TGTGCCAGCAGCCCCCCGGGACAGGGGATCTATGGCTACACCTTC
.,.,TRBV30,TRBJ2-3,CAWSVPPGDTQYF,TGTGCCTGGAGTGTACCGCCAGGGGATACGCAGTATTTT
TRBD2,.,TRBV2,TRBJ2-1,CASRGTSGDNEQFF,TGTGCCAGCAGAGGGACTAGCGGTGACAATGAGCAGTTCTTC
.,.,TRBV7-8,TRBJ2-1,CASSSETSPVYNEQFF,TGTGCCAGCAGCTCGGAAACTAGTCCTGTCTACAATGAGCAGTTCTTC
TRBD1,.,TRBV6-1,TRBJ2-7,CASSEPGQLPYEQYF,TGTGCCAGCAGTGAGCCGGGACAGCTCCCCTACGAGCAGTACTTC
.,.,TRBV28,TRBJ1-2,CASSLTGYYGYTF,TGTGCCAGCAGTTTGACGGGATACTATGGCTACACCTTC
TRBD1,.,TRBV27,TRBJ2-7,CASRPHRDRSYEQYF,TGTGCCAGCAGACCCCACCGGGACAGATCTTACGAGCAGTACTTC
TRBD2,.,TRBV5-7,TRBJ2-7,CASSYGLAGGISYEQYF,TGTGCCAGCAGCTACGGACTAGCGGGAGGGATCTCCTACGAGCAGTACTTC
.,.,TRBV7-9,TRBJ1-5,CASSLGGYQPQHF,TGTGCCAGCAGCTTAGGAGGTTATCAGCCCCAGCATTTT
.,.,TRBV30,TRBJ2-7,CAWYKLSSYEQYF,TGTGCCTGGTATAAATTGAGCTCCTACGAGCAGTACTTC
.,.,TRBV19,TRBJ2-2,CAGKDTSANTGELFF,TGTGCCGGTAAAGACACGTCCGCGAACACCGGGGAGCTGTTTTTT
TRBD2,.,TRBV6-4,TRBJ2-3,CASRTSGRNTDTQYF,TGTGCCAGCAGAACTAGCGGGCGGAACACAGATACGCAGTATTTT
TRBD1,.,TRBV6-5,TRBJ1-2,CASSAQGGFGYTF,TGTGCCAGCAGTGCCCAGGGGGGTTTTGGCTACACCTTC
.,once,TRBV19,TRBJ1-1,CASRGSEGGNTEAFF,TGTGCCAGTAGAGGGTCAGAGGGAGGGAACACTGAAGCTTTCTTT
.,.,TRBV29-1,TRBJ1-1,CSVRNVDSEAFF,TGCAGCGTCCGGAACGTGGACAGTGAAGCTTTCTTT
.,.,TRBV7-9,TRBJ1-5,CASSFSRDQPQHF,TGTGCCAGCAGCTTCTCCCGGGATCAGCCCCAGCATTTT
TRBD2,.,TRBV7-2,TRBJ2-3,CASSLVTGLAGHRGTQYF,TGTGCCAGCAGCTTAGTTACGGGACTAGCGGGCCACAGGGGTACGCAGTATTTT
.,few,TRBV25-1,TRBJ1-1,CASSEYELPTTEAFF,TGTGCCAGCAGTGAATACGAGCTCCCCACTACTGAAGCTTTCTTT
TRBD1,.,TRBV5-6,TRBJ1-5,CASSFGQGGPQHF,TGTGCCAGCAGCTTCGGACAGGGGGGACCCCAGCATTTT
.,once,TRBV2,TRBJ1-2,CASTSEVSYGYTF,TGTGCCAGCACGTCGGAGGTGAGCTATGGCTACACCTTC
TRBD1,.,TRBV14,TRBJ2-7,CASSRSGTGGYEQYF,TGTGCCAGCAGCAGGTCCGGGACAGGGGGCTACGAGCAGTACTTC
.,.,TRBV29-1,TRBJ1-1,CSAPAGATEAFF,TGCAGCGCCCCCGCAGGGGCCACTGAAGCTTTCTTT
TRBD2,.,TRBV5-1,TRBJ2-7,CASSFSAGKERGGRYEQYF,TGCGCCAGCAGCTTCTCGGCAGGGAAAGAGCGGGGGGGCCGGTACGAGCAGTACTTC